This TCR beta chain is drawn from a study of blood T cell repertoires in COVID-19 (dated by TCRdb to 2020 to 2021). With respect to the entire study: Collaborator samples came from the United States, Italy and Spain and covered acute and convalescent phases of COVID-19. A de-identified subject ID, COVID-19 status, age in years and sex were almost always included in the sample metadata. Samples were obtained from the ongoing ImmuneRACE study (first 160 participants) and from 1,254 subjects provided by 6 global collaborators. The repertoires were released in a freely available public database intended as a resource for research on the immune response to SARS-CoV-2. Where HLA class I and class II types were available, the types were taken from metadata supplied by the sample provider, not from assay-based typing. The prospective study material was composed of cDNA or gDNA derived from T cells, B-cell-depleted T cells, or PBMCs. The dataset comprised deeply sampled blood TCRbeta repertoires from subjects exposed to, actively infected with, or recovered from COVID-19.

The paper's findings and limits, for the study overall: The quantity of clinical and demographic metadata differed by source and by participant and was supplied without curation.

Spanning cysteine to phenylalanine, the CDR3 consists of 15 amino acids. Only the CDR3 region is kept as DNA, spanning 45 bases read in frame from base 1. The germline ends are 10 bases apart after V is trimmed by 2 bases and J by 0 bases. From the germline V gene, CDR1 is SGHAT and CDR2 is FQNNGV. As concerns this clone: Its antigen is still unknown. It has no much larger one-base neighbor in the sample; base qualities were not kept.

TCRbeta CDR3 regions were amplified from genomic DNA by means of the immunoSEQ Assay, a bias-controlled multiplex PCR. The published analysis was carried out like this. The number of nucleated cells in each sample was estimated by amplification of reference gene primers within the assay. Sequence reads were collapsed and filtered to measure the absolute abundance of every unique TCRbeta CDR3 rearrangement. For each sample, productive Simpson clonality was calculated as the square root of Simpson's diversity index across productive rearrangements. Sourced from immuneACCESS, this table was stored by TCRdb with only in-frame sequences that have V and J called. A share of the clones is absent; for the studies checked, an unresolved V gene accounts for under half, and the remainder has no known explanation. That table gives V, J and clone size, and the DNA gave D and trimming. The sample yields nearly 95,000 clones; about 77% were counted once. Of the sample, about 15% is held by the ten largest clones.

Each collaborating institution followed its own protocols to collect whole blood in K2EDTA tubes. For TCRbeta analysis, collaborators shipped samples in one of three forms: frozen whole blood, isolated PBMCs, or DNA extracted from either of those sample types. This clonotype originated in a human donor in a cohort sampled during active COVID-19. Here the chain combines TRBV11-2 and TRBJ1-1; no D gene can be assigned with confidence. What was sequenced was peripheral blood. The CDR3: CASSLRGSMNTEAFF. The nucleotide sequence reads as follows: TGTGCCAGCAGCTTACGCGGGTCCATGAACACTGAAGCTTTCTTT.